The T cell receptor (beta chain) under discussion was sequenced for a study of T-cell reconstitution after alpha-beta-depleted transplantation in children. During its preparation, the TCRbeta library received unique molecular identifiers. MiXCR, run by TCRdb on the PCR reads, gives a single entry per CDR3 protein. The table includes 490,000 or so distinct CDR3 sequences, roughly an eighth detected once. Sequenced here: PBMCs from the stem cell graft donor, sampled from the stem cell graft. This sequence originates from a human donor who donated a stem cell graft to a child with combined immunodeficiency.

The CDR3: CASSLTQGAREAFF. The CDR3 nucleotides are TGTGCCAGCAGTCTAACACAGGGGGCTCGGGAAGCTTTCTTT. The V gene is TRBV6-2 or TRBV6-3, the J gene TRBJ1-1, with 9 nucleotides matching TRBD1. Trimming cost V 5 bases and J 8 bases; bases outside gene matches: 9. This CDR3 is built from 14 residues. Germline CDR1 reads MNHEY; CDR2 reads SVGEGT.